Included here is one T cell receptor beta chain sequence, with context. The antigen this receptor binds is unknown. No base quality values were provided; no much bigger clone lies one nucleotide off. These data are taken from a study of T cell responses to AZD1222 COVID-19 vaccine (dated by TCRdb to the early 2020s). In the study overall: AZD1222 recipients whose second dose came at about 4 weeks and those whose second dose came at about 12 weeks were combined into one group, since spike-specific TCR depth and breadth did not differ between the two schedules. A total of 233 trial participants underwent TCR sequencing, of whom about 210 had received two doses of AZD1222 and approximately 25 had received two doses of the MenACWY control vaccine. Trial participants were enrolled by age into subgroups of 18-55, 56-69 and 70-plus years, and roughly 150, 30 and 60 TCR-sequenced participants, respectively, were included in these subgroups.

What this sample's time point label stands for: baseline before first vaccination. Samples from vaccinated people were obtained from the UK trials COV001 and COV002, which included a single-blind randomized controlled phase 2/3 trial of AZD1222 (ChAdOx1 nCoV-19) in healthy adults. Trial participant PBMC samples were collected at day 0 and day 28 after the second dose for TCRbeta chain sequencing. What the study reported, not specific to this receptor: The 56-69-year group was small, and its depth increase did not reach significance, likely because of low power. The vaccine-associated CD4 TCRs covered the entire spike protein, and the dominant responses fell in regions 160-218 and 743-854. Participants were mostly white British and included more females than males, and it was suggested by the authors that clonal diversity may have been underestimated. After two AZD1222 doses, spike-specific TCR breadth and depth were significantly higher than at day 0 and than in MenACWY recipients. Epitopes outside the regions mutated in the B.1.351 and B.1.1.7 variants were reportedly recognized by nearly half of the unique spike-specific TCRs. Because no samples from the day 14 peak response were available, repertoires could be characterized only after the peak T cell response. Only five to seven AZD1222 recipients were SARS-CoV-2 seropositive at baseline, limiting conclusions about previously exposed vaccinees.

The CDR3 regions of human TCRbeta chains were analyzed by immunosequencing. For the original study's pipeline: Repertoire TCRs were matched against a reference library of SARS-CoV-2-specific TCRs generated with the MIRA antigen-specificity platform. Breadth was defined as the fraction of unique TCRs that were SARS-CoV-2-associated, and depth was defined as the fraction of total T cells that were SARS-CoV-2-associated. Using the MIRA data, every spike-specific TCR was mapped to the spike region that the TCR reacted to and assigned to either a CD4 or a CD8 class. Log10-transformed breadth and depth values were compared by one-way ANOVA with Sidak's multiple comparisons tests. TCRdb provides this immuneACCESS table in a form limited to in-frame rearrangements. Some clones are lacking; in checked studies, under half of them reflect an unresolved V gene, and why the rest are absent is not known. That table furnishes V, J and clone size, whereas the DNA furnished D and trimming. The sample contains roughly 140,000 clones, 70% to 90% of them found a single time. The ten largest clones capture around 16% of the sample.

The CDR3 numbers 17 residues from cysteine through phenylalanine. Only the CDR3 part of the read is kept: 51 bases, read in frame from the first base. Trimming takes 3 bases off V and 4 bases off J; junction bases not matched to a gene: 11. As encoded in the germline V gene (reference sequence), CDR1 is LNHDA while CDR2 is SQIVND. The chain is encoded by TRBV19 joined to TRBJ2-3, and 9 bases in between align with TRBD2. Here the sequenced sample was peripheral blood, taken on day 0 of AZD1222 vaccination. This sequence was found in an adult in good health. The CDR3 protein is CASSMIEASGNADTQYF. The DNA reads TGTGCCAGTAGTATGATTGAGGCTAGCGGGAACGCAGATACGCAGTATTTT.